A selection of T cell receptor beta chains follows, all from one sample in a study of blood T cell repertoires in COVID-19. Produced via immunoSEQ multiplex PCR; TCRdb's table is partial and in-frame only. Among about 350,000 clones listed, over 80% were seen once. The sample taken for sequencing was peripheral blood. The receptors were gathered from a man aged 30-40 years with COVID-19, enrolled during active disease. The CDR3 runs from the conserved cysteine through the conserved F or W. The D gene is left open where the match is weak. The size field is filled for only some rows; it gives once, few, many or a size class.

j_call d_call clone_size v_call cdr3_nt cdr3_aa
TRBJ1-2 . . TRBV28 TGTGCCAGCAGTTTAACGGTTACTAACTATGGCTACACCTTC CASSLTVTNYGYTF
TRBJ2-5 TRBD1 . TRBV6-5 TGTGCCAGCAGTTTAGGACAGGGTTTCGAGACCCAGTACTTC CASSLGQGFETQYF
TRBJ2-7 . few TRBV7-9 TGTGCCAGCAGCAACTGGGACTTGGCGGGTAGGGAGCAGTACTTC CASSNWDLAGREQYF
TRBJ2-3 TRBD1 once TRBV7-8 TGTGCCAGCAGCTACCGTCAACTACAGGGGGTGGTTAGCACAGATACGCAGTATTTT CASSYRQLQGVVSTDTQYF
TRBJ2-7 TRBD2 once TRBV7-2 TGTGCCAGCAGCTTAGTTGGCGGGGGGACCTCCTACGAGCAGTACTTC CASSLVGGGTSYEQYF
TRBJ1-5 TRBD1 . TRBV7-2 TGTGCCAGCAGCCTCAGGGGGGTTAGCAATCAGCCCCAGCATTTT CASSLRGVSNQPQHF
TRBJ2-1 TRBD2 once TRBV7-2 TGTGCCAGCAGCTTTAGCGGGAGCAATGAGCAGTTCTTC CASSFSGSNEQFF
TRBJ1-2 TRBD1 . TRBV19 TGTGCCAGTAGTATCCCACAGGGGGCACGTGGCTACACCTTC CASSIPQGARGYTF
TRBJ2-6 TRBD2 once TRBV27 TGTGCCAGCAGTACTAGCGGGTCTGGGGCCAACGTCCTGACTTTC CASSTSGSGANVLTF
TRBJ2-2 TRBD1 . TRBV7-3 TGTGCCAGCAGCCGGGACAGGGTGAAGGCCGGGGAGCTGTTTTTT CASSRDRVKAGELFF
TRBJ2-7 . . TRBV2 TGTGCCAGCAGTGTAGGGGCAGGGTCCTACGAGCAGTACTTC CASSVGAGSYEQYF
TRBJ1-1 . . TRBV2 TGTGCCAGCAGTGAGGAGGCTCACACTGAAGCTTTCTTT CASSEEAHTEAFF
TRBJ2-1 TRBD2 many TRBV4-1 TGCGCCAGCAGCGCGCTAGCGGGGGATTACAATGAGCAGTTCTTC CASSALAGDYNEQFF
TRBJ2-7 TRBD2 . TRBV7-8 TGTGCCAGCAGCCTCGGGAGGGGCGAGCAGTACTTC CASSLGRGEQYF
TRBJ1-1 TRBD1 . TRBV9 TGTGCCAGCAGCGTAGGACAGGGGGCCTTCGGCACTGAAGCTTTCTTT CASSVGQGAFGTEAFF
TRBJ1-6 TRBD1 . TRBV10-3 TGTGCCAGCACGACAGGGATTGAATCACCCCTCCACTTT CASTTGIESPLHF
TRBJ2-7 TRBD1 . TRBV27 TGTGCCAGCAGTTCCCGGGACAGGGGGTCCTACGAGCAGTACTTC CASSSRDRGSYEQYF
TRBJ2-7 TRBD2 . TRBV6-5 TGTGCCAGCAGTTCGATGACTAGCGGGAGTCCCTACGAGCAGTACTTC CASSSMTSGSPYEQYF
TRBJ1-2 . . TRBV23-1 TGCGCCAGCAGTCAATCGTGGGGGGAAGGGGGCTACACCTTC CASSQSWGEGGYTF
TRBJ2-5 TRBD1 . TRBV5-4 TGTGCCAGCAGCCCGACAGGGTATGCCCCCAGTCCGCAGTACTTC CASSPTGYAPSPQYF
TRBJ1-3 . . TRBV6-5 TGTGCCAGCTACAGGGTCGGGGACACCATATATTTT CASYRVGDTIYF
TRBJ1-4 . . TRBV5-1 TGCGCCAGCAGCTTGGAGGGGATGGGTGAAAAACTGTTTTTT CASSLEGMGEKLFF
TRBJ2-7 TRBD1 . TRBV19 TGTGCCAGTAGTATGAGCTCGACAGGCGCAGGGGGCAAGTTTAGGGTGTCCTACGAGCAGTACTTC CASSMSSTGAGGKFRVSYEQYF
TRBJ1-1 TRBD1 . TRBV18 TGTGCCAGCTCACGAGCCGGACAGGGGAACACTGAAGCTTTCTTT CASSRAGQGNTEAFF
TRBJ2-7 TRBD1 . TRBV5-6 TGTGCCAGCAGCATCGGGACAGGGGCCTACGAGCAGTACTTC CASSIGTGAYEQYF
TRBJ2-5 . . TRBV27 TGTGCCAGCAGCCGTGGGACACGCGAGTACCAAGAGACCCAGTACTTC CASSRGTREYQETQYF